This is a list of T cell receptor beta chains from one sample in a study of cytotoxic CD8 clonotypes in ibrutinib-treated CLL. The table came from immunoSEQ multiplex PCR; TCRdb's copy has only in-frame clones and leaves some out. The sample includes hundreds of thousands of clones, roughly 67% of them seen just once. This specimen was PBMCs, taken after 36 months of ibrutinib treatment. Receptor source: a human donor with chronic lymphocytic leukemia. CDR3s include the opening cysteine and the closing phenylalanine or tryptophan. A D gene is named only where the DNA matches it firmly. A row's size may be missing; if present it is once, few, many or a size class.

>14|TRBV4-2|-|TRBJ1-2|few
CASSQEGYRYGYTF
TGTGCCAGCAGCCAAGAGGGGTATCGTTATGGCTACACCTTC
>15|TRBV7-2|-|TRBJ2-4|-
CASRKERGAKNIQYF
TGTGCCAGCAGAAAAGAGAGGGGGGCCAAAAACATTCAGTACTTC
>14|TRBV11-2|-|TRBJ2-7|-
CASKRVLGRYEQYF
TGTGCCAGCAAAAGGGTCCTAGGGCGGTACGAGCAGTACTTC
>17|TRBV7-5|-|TRBJ1-2|few
CARSLGLGHPQGCGYTF
TGTGCCAGAAGCTTAGGGTTGGGGCACCCACAGGGTTGTGGCTACACCTTC
>12|TRBV18|-|TRBJ2-7|few
CASSPVRYEQYF
TGTGCCAGCTCACCCGTAAGGTACGAGCAGTACTTC
>16|TRBV11-2|TRBD1|TRBJ1-1|-
CASSDRGIHTKAEAFF
TGTGCCAGCAGCGACAGGGGGATCCACACCAAGGCGGAAGCTTTCTTT
>18|TRBV7-8|-|TRBJ2-6|-
CASSFNQWGRSGANVLTF
TGTGCCAGCAGCTTTAACCAGTGGGGCCGCTCTGGGGCCAACGTCCTGACTTTC
>15|TRBV5-6|TRBD1|TRBJ1-2|-
CASSSNRGVDYGYTF
TGTGCCAGCAGCTCCAACAGGGGTGTCGACTATGGCTACACCTTC
>15|TRBV4-1|TRBD2|TRBJ2-7|-
CASSQGLAGIYEQYF
TGCGCCAGCAGCCAGGGACTAGCGGGAATTTACGAGCAGTACTTC
>16|TRBV29-1|TRBD2|TRBJ2-5|-
CSVEDGHRGGLETQYF
TGCAGCGTTGAAGATGGGCATCGGGGGGGCCTTGAGACCCAGTACTTC
>17|TRBV25-1|TRBD2|TRBJ2-2|once
CASSESLGLAAHGELFF
TGTGCCAGCAGTGAAAGTCTAGGACTAGCGGCCCACGGGGAGCTGTTTTTT
>14|TRBV29-1|-|TRBJ2-2|-
CSVIGQTNTGELFF
TGCAGCGTTATTGGGCAGACGAACACCGGGGAGCTGTTTTTT
>13|TRBV18|-|TRBJ2-7|-
CASSADGPIQQYF
TGTGCCAGCTCAGCGGACGGGCCCATCCAGCAGTACTTC
>15|TRBV19|TRBD1|TRBJ1-6|-
CASRLDRGEYSPLHF
TGTGCCAGTAGGCTAGACAGGGGTGAATATTCACCCCTCCACTTT
>17|TRBV11-2|-|TRBJ2-7|-
CASSLMKLRQGFNEQYF
TGTGCCAGCAGCTTAATGAAGCTCCGACAAGGGTTCAACGAGCAGTACTTC
>13|TRBV6-5|-|TRBJ2-7|-
CASRFSAGNEQYF
TGTGCCAGCCGATTCTCTGCGGGGAACGAGCAGTACTTC
>15|TRBV2|-|TRBJ2-7|once
CASSEAPGSKDEQYF
TGTGCCAGCAGTGAAGCGCCCGGGAGTAAGGACGAGCAGTACTTC
>16|TRBV5-1|-|TRBJ2-7|few
CASSTDLALHSYEQYF
TGCGCCAGCAGCACGGACCTAGCGTTACACTCCTACGAGCAGTACTTC
>14|TRBV10-1|TRBD1|TRBJ1-2|-
CASSTGGTNYGYTF
TGCGCCAGCAGCACAGGGGGAACCAACTATGGCTACACCTTC
>17|TRBV7-2|-|TRBJ1-2|-
CASSLARAGARVSGYTF
TGTGCCAGCAGCTTAGCGCGGGCAGGGGCGAGGGTTAGTGGCTACACCTTC
>15|TRBV5-1|-|TRBJ2-3|-
CASSLSPRTSDTQYF
TGCGCCAGCAGCTTGTCCCCGAGGACGTCGGATACGCAGTATTTT
>12|TRBV6-1|-|TRBJ2-1|-
CASTSSYNEQFF
TGTGCCAGCACCAGCTCCTACAATGAGCAGTTCTTC
>14|TRBV9|-|TRBJ1-2|-
CASSPTVRGYGYTF
TGTGCCAGCAGCCCAACGGTCAGGGGCTATGGCTACACCTTC
>12|TRBV29-1|-|TRBJ2-5|-
CSVGYREETQYF
TGCAGCGTGGGGTACAGGGAAGAGACCCAGTACTTC
>14|TRBV5-1|-|TRBJ1-2|-
CASSFRGANYGYTF
TGCGCCAGCAGCTTCAGAGGAGCTAACTATGGCTACACCTTC
>15|TRBV5-1|-|TRBJ2-7|few
CASSSPDPPGLGQYF
TGCGCCAGCAGCTCACCGGACCCCCCAGGATTGGGGCAGTACTTC
>15|TRBV5-4|TRBD2|TRBJ2-1|-
CASSLLAGGFGEQFF
TGTGCCAGCAGCTTATTGGCGGGAGGTTTCGGTGAGCAGTTCTTC
>15|TRBV9|-|TRBJ2-7|-
CASSVGPAEAYEQYF
TGTGCCAGCAGCGTAGGTCCAGCGGAGGCCTACGAGCAGTACTTC
>14|TRBV27|-|TRBJ2-1|-
CASTLRAGNNEQFF
TGTGCCAGCACCCTCCGGGCTGGTAACAATGAGCAGTTCTTC
>16|TRBV9|TRBD2|TRBJ2-2|few
CASSVVAGGNTGELFF
TGTGCCAGCAGCGTAGTAGCGGGAGGGAACACCGGGGAGCTGTTTTTT
>13|TRBV13|TRBD1|TRBJ1-2|-
CASSLGTVYGYTF
TGTGCCAGCAGCCTAGGGACAGTCTATGGCTACACCTTC
>13|TRBV6-5|TRBD2|TRBJ2-3|-
CASRRGGADTQYF
TGTGCCAGCAGACGGGGAGGGGCAGATACGCAGTATTTT
>16|TRBV10-3|TRBD2|TRBJ2-1|few
CAISESLAGMYNEQFF
TGTGCCATCAGTGAGTCTCTAGCGGGGATGTACAATGAGCAGTTCTTC
>15|TRBV4-1|TRBD2|TRBJ2-2|-
CASSQLREDTGELFF
TGCGCCAGCAGCCAATTACGGGAGGACACCGGGGAGCTGTTTTTT
>15|TRBV28|-|TRBJ2-5|-
CASSDFLAPRETQYF
TGTGCCAGCAGTGATTTCCTAGCGCCCAGGGAGACCCAGTACTTC
>15|TRBV6-5|-|TRBJ2-7|-
CASTLGLPLSYEQYF
TGTGCCAGCACCCTGGGACTTCCCCTTTCCTACGAGCAGTACTTC
>13|TRBV7-2|TRBD2|TRBJ2-5|-
CASSLWRGETQYF
TGTGCCAGCAGCTTATGGCGGGGGGAGACCCAGTACTTC
>14|TRBV2|-|TRBJ2-7|-
CASNQDFLKDEQYF
TGTGCCAGCAATCAGGACTTTCTAAAAGACGAGCAGTACTTC
>14|TRBV6-4|TRBD1|TRBJ2-7|once
CASSETGKFYEQYF
TGTGCCAGCAGCGAGACAGGGAAGTTCTACGAGCAGTACTTC
>13|TRBV6-4|TRBD1|TRBJ1-2|few
CASTRDRGYGYTF
TGTGCCAGCACCCGGGACAGGGGCTATGGCTACACCTTC
>14|TRBV27|TRBD2|TRBJ2-7|-
CASSPSGRRYEQYF
TGTGCCAGCAGTCCGAGCGGGAGAAGGTACGAGCAGTACTTC
>16|TRBV5-1|TRBD2|TRBJ2-7|-
CASSLTGTSLMYEQYF
TGCGCCAGCAGCTTGACCGGGACTAGCCTTATGTACGAGCAGTACTTC
>14|TRBV10-3|-|TRBJ1-1|few
CAISADIRDTEAFF
TGTGCCATCAGTGCGGACATAAGGGACACTGAAGCTTTCTTT
>14|TRBV4-1|-|TRBJ1-2|-
CASSHHGLNGGYTF
TGCGCCAGCAGCCACCACGGGCTGAATGGTGGCTACACCTTC
>14|TRBV6-1|TRBD2|TRBJ2-1|-
CASSVAGAYNEQFF
TGTGCCAGCAGTGTAGCGGGCGCCTACAATGAGCAGTTCTTC
>16|TRBV28|TRBD2|TRBJ2-7|-
CASSPRPLAGLNEQYF
TGTGCCAGCAGTCCCCGGCCCCTAGCGGGACTAAACGAGCAGTACTTC
>14|TRBV28|-|TRBJ1-3|-
CASSDLFSGNTIYF
TGTGCCAGCAGTGACTTATTCTCTGGAAACACCATATATTTT
>11|TRBV4-1|-|TRBJ1-1|-
CASSRGVEAFF
TGCGCCAGCAGCCGGGGAGTGGAAGCTTTCTTT
>13|TRBV29-1|-|TRBJ1-2|-
CSVEKGGNYGYTF
TGCAGCGTTGAAAAGGGAGGTAACTATGGCTACACCTTC
>15|TRBV19|-|TRBJ1-6|-
CASSIQSSYNSPLHF
TGTGCCAGTAGTATTCAAAGCTCCTATAATTCACCCCTCCACTTT
>16|TRBV2|-|TRBJ2-3|-
CASSEPLGHQRDTQYF
TGTGCCAGCAGTGAACCCCTGGGACATCAACGAGATACGCAGTATTTT